This passage covers 19 T cell receptor beta chains from one sample sequenced in a study of T cell responses to AZD1222 COVID-19 vaccine. Sequencing used immunoSEQ multiplex PCR; TCRdb keeps in-frame clones, though not all of them. Among about 85,000 clones listed, around nine tenths were seen once. The source material was peripheral blood, sampled on day 0 of AZD1222 vaccination. Source of these receptors: an adult in good health.

The chain carries TRBV5-6 and TRBJ2-3; tentatively, D is TRBD1 (6 bases). The length of the CDR3 is 14 residues. Germline V gene lookup returns CDR1 SGHDT and CDR2 YYEEEE. Trimming took off 4 bases at V and 8 bases at J, with 17 bases between the two ends. The CDR3 DNA sequence: TGTGCCAGCAGCCCTAGCAAAGGGGGTAGTACGCAGTATTTT. Protein sequence: CASSPSKGGSTQYF.

The chain links TRBV5-6 to TRBJ1-5; D is undetermined. Trimming removed 1 base at V and 5 bases at J, with 10 bases between. The germline gives CDR1 SGHDT, CDR2 YYEEEE. This CDR3 region has 14 residues. CDR3 loop: CASSLFGVDQPQHF. CDR3 bases: TGTGCCAGCAGCTTGTTCGGGGTTGATCAGCCCCAGCATTTT.

The sample holds a few counts of this clone. CDR3: CASSPTQGPGELFF. The DNA of the CDR3 is TGCGCCAGCAGCCCGACACAGGGTCCCGGGGAGCTGTTTTTT. The V call is TRBV4-1, the J call TRBJ2-2; weak D call: TRBD1 (6 bases). The germline V and J ends were trimmed by 4 bases and 6 bases, with 12 bases remaining between them. CDR3 length equals 14 residues. Germline V lookup: CDR1 MGHRA, CDR2 YSYEKL.

The V and J genes are TRBV10-3 and TRBJ2-2, with TRBD1 as a possible D gene (6 bases). Trimming removed 6 bases from V and 1 base from J, with 9 bases in between. The CDR3 runs 14 residues. Germline V gene data show CDR1 as ENHRY and CDR2 as SYGVKD. In DNA form, the CDR3 reads TGTGCCATCAGAAAGACAGGGAACACCGGGGAGCTGTTTTTT. Translated: CAIRKTGNTGELFF.

The genes are TRBV10-3 and TRBJ2-1; TRBD1 matches 8 bases. This CDR3 has 14 amino acids. Germline CDR1 reads ENHRY; CDR2 reads SYGVKD. V lost 10 bases, J lost 7 bases, and 12 bases stayed unmatched. The CDR3 coding sequence is TGTGCCACCAAGATGGACAGGGCTTGGAATGAGCAGTTCTTC. Translation: CATKMDRAWNEQFF.

The genes are TRBV7-2 and TRBJ1-2; D unresolved. CDR1 and CDR2 (germline): SGHTA, FQGNSA. Trimming took 5 bases from V and 8 from J, leaving 24 bases between them. The CDR3 loop spans 16 amino acids. DNA for the CDR3: TGTGCCAGCAGCGGAAGGACTGATCCCGCCCCGAGGGGCTACACCTTC. This encodes CASSGRTDPAPRGYTF.

J is TRBJ2-1 and V is TRBV7-9, with D possibly being TRBD2 (5 bases). Germline V gene lookup returns CDR1 SEHNR and CDR2 FQNEAQ (reference sequence). CDR3 length: 13 amino acids. Trimming shortened V by 2 bases and J by 5 bases, and 7 bases separated the two germline ends. The CDR3 DNA reads as TGTGCCAGCAGCTTATCACTAGACAATGAGCAGTTCTTC. Translation: CASSLSLDNEQFF.

This clone was found once. The V and J genes are TRBV14 and TRBJ2-7; 8 bases match TRBD2. This CDR3 is built from 15 residues. Germline V CDR1 and CDR2: SGHDN, FVKESK. With V trimmed by 0 bases and J by 5 bases, 6 bases remained unmatched. The CDR3 is CASSQDGREVHEQYF. The CDR3, as DNA: TGTGCCAGCAGCCAAGATGGGCGGGAGGTCCACGAGCAGTACTTC. Based on the CDR3 plus reference TRBV14 and TRBJ2-7, the full variable domain is EAGVTQFPSHSVIEKGQTVTLRCDPISGHDNLYWYRRVMGKEIKFLLHFVKESKQDESGMPNNRFLAERTGGTYSTLKVQPAELEDSGVYFCASSQDGREVHEQYFGPGTRLTVT.

The genes are TRBV4-1 and TRBJ2-7; weak D call: TRBD1 (5 bases). There are 13 residues in the CDR3. Germline V gene sequence: CDR1 MGHRA, CDR2 YSYEKL. Trimming cost V 2 bases and J 2 bases, with 7 bases left between them. CDR3 sequence reads: CASSQQGTYEQYF. As DNA, the CDR3 is TGCGCCAGCAGCCAACAGGGTACCTACGAGCAGTACTTC.

V and J are TRBV14 and TRBJ2-7, with D perhaps TRBD2 (5 bases). The V gene lost 6 bases and the J gene lost 4 bases, with 19 bases spanning the gap. CDR3 length equals 15 residues. Germline CDR1 reads SGHDN; CDR2 reads FVKESK. The chain's CDR3 is CASSSPGSGEYEQYF. The CDR3 region has the DNA TGTGCCAGCAGTTCCCCCGGAAGCGGAGAATACGAGCAGTACTTC.

V gene TRBV25-1 combines with J gene TRBJ2-7; D gene unclear. CDR1 and CDR2 (germline): MGHDK, SYGVNS. Trimming took off 2 bases at V and 2 bases at J, with 10 bases between the two ends. The CDR3 is 14 residues long. This CDR3 reads CASSEGPLPYEQYF. The DNA for the CDR3 is TGTGCCAGCAGTGAAGGGCCCCTACCCTACGAGCAGTACTTC.

V is TRBV28 and J is TRBJ2-3, with D possibly being TRBD1 (6 bases). V dropped 6 bases and J dropped 6 bases, with 19 bases sitting between them. This CDR3 is 15 amino acids long. Germline V gene lookup returns CDR1 MDHEN and CDR2 SYDVKM. CDR3 sequence (DNA): TGTGCCAGCAGCCAGGTGGCAGGGGAGATGGATACGCAGTATTTT. It codes for CASSQVAGEMDTQYF.

Only one count was recorded for this clone. The CDR3 sequence is CATSTRDRVYNEQFF. For the CDR3, the DNA is TGTGCCACCTCGACTCGAGACAGGGTATACAATGAGCAGTTCTTC. This chain connects TRBV24-1 to TRBJ2-1; TRBD1 agrees at 7 bases. The CDR3 consists of 15 residues. Unmatched junction bases numbered 11, after V lost 9 bases and J lost 4 bases. Germline CDR1 is KGHDR and CDR2 is SFDVKD.

In nucleotides, the CDR3 is TGTGCCAGCACCTCCGACGCCGGGTTGGATTCACCCCTCCACTTT. It specifies CASTSDAGLDSPLHF. The J gene is TRBJ1-6, the V gene TRBV9, with no clear D. V was shortened by 6 bases and J by 8 bases, with 18 bases between the two germline ends. From germline, CDR1 is SGDLS and CDR2 YYNGEE. This CDR3 has 15 amino acids.

V is TRBV7-9 and J is TRBJ1-1, with D possibly being TRBD1 (6 bases). Germline assignment: CDR1 SEHNR and CDR2 FQNEAQ (reference sequence). The ends were cut back, 4 bases at V and 1 base at J, with 7 bases in the middle. This CDR3 comprises 13 residues. This CDR3 is CASSWTANTEAFF. The CDR3 nucleotides read TGTGCCAGCAGCTGGACAGCGAACACTGAAGCTTTCTTT. Drawing the rest from reference TRBV7-9 and TRBJ1-1, the complete variable domain is DTGVSQNPRHKITKRGQNVTFRCDPISEHNRLYWYRQTLGQGPEFLTYFQNEAQLEKSRLLSDRFSAERPKGSFSTLEIQRTEQGDSAMYLCASSWTANTEAFFGQGTRLTVV.

The rearrangement links TRBV19 to TRBJ1-2; 10 nucleotides match TRBD1. The V gene end was trimmed by 4 bases and the J gene end by 3 bases; junction bases not matched to a gene: 5. This CDR3 is built from 15 residues. Germline V gene lookup returns CDR1 LNHDA and CDR2 SQIVND (reference sequence). The CDR3 DNA sequence: TGTGCCAGTAGTAAGGAGGACAGGGGGTACTATGGCTACACCTTC. It is translated as CASSKEDRGYYGYTF.

This chain links TRBV7-2 with TRBJ2-1; no clear D. Germline V gene lookup returns CDR1 SGHTA and CDR2 FQGNSA. V dropped 8 bases and J dropped 4 bases, with 15 bases sitting between them. The CDR3 runs 14 residues. CDR3 DNA sequence: TGTGCCAGCCGTCTGCAGGTACCTTACAATGAGCAGTTCTTC. Amino acid sequence: CASRLQVPYNEQFF.

The chain uses TRBV7-9 and TRBJ1-1; unclear D gene. The V end lost 5 bases, the J end lost 0 bases, and 10 bases lay between the germline ends. This CDR3 region has 14 residues. Germline assignment: CDR1 SEHNR and CDR2 FQNEAQ (reference sequence). The CDR3 DNA is TGTGCCAGCAGCGTCGGGCGGTTGAACACTGAAGCTTTCTTT. It translates to CASSVGRLNTEAFF.

V gene TRBV20-1 combines with J gene TRBJ1-1; no clear D. V was clipped by 0 bases and J by 2 bases, with 1 base between them. This CDR3 spans 11 amino acids. CDR1 is DFQATT, CDR2 SNEGSKA, per germline (reference sequence). CDR3 nucleotides: TGCAGTGCTAGAGACAACACTGAAGCTTTCTTT. This gives the protein CSARDNTEAFF.